The sample holds a few counts of the clone carrying this TCR beta chain. These data originate in a study of blood T cell repertoires in COVID-19. The protocol was immunoSEQ multiplex PCR, while the TCRdb copy is restricted to in-frame clones and leaves out a portion. This repertoire shows some 150,000 clones, approximately 89% found once; its top ten account for under 2%. The CDR3 sequence is 13 residues long. The germline CDR1 and CDR2 sequences are SGHRS and YFSETQ. The V gene end was trimmed by 3 bases and the J gene end by 6 bases; junction bases not matched to a gene: 5. Sequenced material: peripheral blood. This TCR was recovered from a human donor in a cohort sampled during active COVID-19. J is TRBJ2-7 and V is TRBV5-1, with TRBD1 matching over 8 bases. CDR3 sequence: CASSYRGSPEQYF. CDR3 bases: TGCGCCAGCAGCTACAGGGGGAGCCCCGAGCAGTACTTC.